This T cell receptor beta chain emerged from a study of blood T cell repertoires in COVID-19. For the study at large: PBMCs, B-cell-depleted T cells, or T cells were the source of the cDNA or gDNA that made up the material.

The CDR3 has 14 residues. CDR1 and CDR2 (germline): MNHEY, SMNVEV (reference sequence). V trimming: 4 bases; J trimming: 4 bases; junction bases outside the gene matches: 6. Recruitment covered about 25 US areas and drew participants whose ages spanned roughly 18 to 100 years. Self-reported history from a screening survey and questionnaire set each donor's cohort. Per the study methods: Amplification from reference gene primers served as the basis for estimated nucleated cell counts. Repertoires were generated with immunoSEQ multiplex PCR, while TCRdb's copy carries only in-frame clones and drops some. The V and J calls and clone size were taken over from that table, and D and trimming were inferred from the DNA. In the table there are about 370,000 clones, 85% to 90% of which are singletons.

The clonotype comes from a man younger than 35 who had recovered from COVID-19. Sequenced: PBMCs or T cells enriched from blood (not recorded which). This chain connects TRBV27 to TRBJ1-2, with 7 bases that match TRBD1. This CDR3 is CASSSGTAFYGYTF. The CDR3 coding sequence is TGTGCCAGCAGTTCCGGGACAGCATTCTATGGCTACACCTTC.